These T cell receptor beta chains were read from a single sample in a study of CD8+ T cells in alopecia areata. Here immunoSEQ multiplex PCR was the method, and the copy in TCRdb shows in-frame clones only, minus some. The sample consists of over 150,000 clones, more than 60% of them appearing once. The specimen was CD4+ T cells sorted from blood, collected at week 0. These receptors were collected from a human donor with alopecia areata. CDR3s include the opening cysteine and the closing phenylalanine or tryptophan. The D gene is left open where the match is weak. Where a row states a size, it is once, few, many or the class of an expanded clone; other rows omit it.

D gene,V gene,clone size,J gene,CDR3 protein,CDR3 DNA
TRBD1,TRBV6-5,NA,TRBJ1-2,CAAREIQGSYGYTF,TGTGCCGCTCGTGAGATACAGGGGAGCTATGGCTACACCTTC
NA,TRBV5-8,NA,TRBJ1-6,CASSLKRHSPLHF,TGTGCCAGCAGCTTGAAGAGACATTCACCCCTCCACTTT
NA,TRBV18,NA,TRBJ2-4,CASSPAGNIQYF,TGTGCCAGCTCACCGGCCGGAAACATTCAGTACTTC
TRBD1,TRBV29-1,NA,TRBJ1-5,CSVVGTGSNQPQHF,TGCAGCGTTGTAGGGACAGGCAGCAATCAGCCCCAGCATTTT
NA,TRBV7-2,NA,TRBJ1-2,CASSTRDGNGYTF,TGTGCCAGCAGTACCCGGGACGGAAATGGCTACACCTTC
TRBD2,TRBV6-6,NA,TRBJ2-7,CASSGLAEYYEQYF,TGTGCCAGCAGTGGACTAGCGGAGTACTACGAGCAGTACTTC
NA,TRBV5-1,once,TRBJ1-3,CASSLGPTAGNTIYF,TGCGCCAGCAGCTTGGGTCCCACCGCCGGAAACACCATATATTTT
NA,TRBV29-1,NA,TRBJ1-1,CSVEDPNTEAFF,TGCAGCGTTGAAGATCCGAACACTGAAGCTTTCTTT
NA,TRBV28,once,TRBJ1-2,CASSLTEEGYTF,TGTGCCAGCAGTCTCACTGAGGAGGGCTACACCTTC
TRBD1,TRBV29-1,NA,TRBJ2-7,CSVEGQGTSEQYF,TGCAGCGTTGAGGGACAGGGGACCTCCGAGCAGTACTTC
NA,TRBV29-1,few,TRBJ1-1,CSVARAGTEAFF,TGCAGCGTTGCAAGGGCAGGAACTGAAGCTTTCTTT
TRBD1,TRBV2,few,TRBJ2-7,CASSKGQSSYEQYF,TGTGCCAGCAGTAAGGGACAGAGCTCCTACGAGCAGTACTTC
TRBD1,TRBV4-1,NA,TRBJ1-6,CASSQLRQGYSPLHF,TGCGCCAGCAGCCAATTACGACAGGGTTATTCACCCCTCCACTTT
NA,TRBV29-1,NA,TRBJ1-1,CSVVRTDEAFF,TGCAGCGTTGTACGGACCGATGAAGCTTTCTTT
TRBD2,TRBV4-3,NA,TRBJ2-3,CASSPGLAGTDTQYF,TGCGCCAGCAGCCCTGGACTAGCGGGGACAGATACGCAGTATTTT
NA,TRBV7-2,NA,TRBJ2-2,CASSFQGEDTGELFF,TGTGCCAGCAGCTTCCAAGGGGAGGACACCGGGGAGCTGTTTTTT
NA,TRBV7-2,NA,TRBJ1-5,CASSLVGGVNQPQHF,TGTGCCAGCAGCTTAGTTGGAGGGGTCAATCAGCCCCAGCATTTT
NA,TRBV5-4,NA,TRBJ1-2,CASSEERAGGYTF,TGTGCCAGCAGCGAGGAGAGAGCCGGGGGCTACACCTTC
NA,TRBV5-6,NA,TRBJ2-7,CASSLSEYEQYF,TGTGCCAGCAGCTTGTCGGAGTACGAGCAGTACTTC
NA,TRBV29-1,NA,TRBJ1-1,CSAKQTGHTEAFF,TGCAGCGCGAAGCAGACAGGCCACACTGAAGCTTTCTTT
TRBD2,TRBV5-1,NA,TRBJ2-6,CASRLAGTSGANVLTF,TGCGCCAGCAGGCTAGCGGGGACCTCTGGGGCCAACGTCCTGACTTTC
NA,TRBV29-1,NA,TRBJ2-7,CSVPGAGEQYF,TGCAGCGTCCCAGGGGCGGGCGAGCAGTACTTC
NA,TRBV18,NA,TRBJ1-5,CASSPREGQPQHF,TGTGCCAGCTCACCACGAGAGGGGCAGCCCCAGCATTTT
TRBD1,TRBV27,few,TRBJ1-6,CASSGQGNSPLHF,TGTGCCAGCTCGGGACAGGGGAATTCACCCCTCCACTTT
TRBD1,TRBV29-1,NA,TRBJ1-2,CSVGQGHGYTF,TGCAGCGTCGGACAGGGGCATGGCTACACCTTC
NA,TRBV9,NA,TRBJ2-6,CASSPHSGAGANVLTF,TGTGCCAGCAGCCCACACTCGGGGGCTGGGGCCAACGTCCTGACTTTC
TRBD1,TRBV30,once,TRBJ1-2,CAWRPTGTEYTF,TGTGCCTGGAGACCCACCGGGACAGAATACACCTTC